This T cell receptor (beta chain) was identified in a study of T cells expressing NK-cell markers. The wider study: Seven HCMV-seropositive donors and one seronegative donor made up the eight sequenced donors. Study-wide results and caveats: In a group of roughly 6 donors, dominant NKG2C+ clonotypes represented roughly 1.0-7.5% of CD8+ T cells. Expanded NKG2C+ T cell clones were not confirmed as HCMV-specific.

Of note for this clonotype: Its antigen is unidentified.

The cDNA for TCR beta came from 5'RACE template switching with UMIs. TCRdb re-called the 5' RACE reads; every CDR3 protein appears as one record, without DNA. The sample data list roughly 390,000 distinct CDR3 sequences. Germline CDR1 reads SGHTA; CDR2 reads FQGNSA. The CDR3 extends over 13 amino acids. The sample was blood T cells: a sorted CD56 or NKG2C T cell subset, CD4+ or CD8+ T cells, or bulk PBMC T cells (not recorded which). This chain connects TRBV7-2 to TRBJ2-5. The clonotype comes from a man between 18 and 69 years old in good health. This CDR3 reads CASTSSRVVTQYF.